This entry features one T cell receptor beta chain sequence. As yet, its antigen is unknown. These data belong to a study of response to subunit inactivated influenza vaccine. Points from the study as a whole: Few additional T cells are recruited per seasonal influenza vaccination, authors suggested.

From the RT-PCR reads, TCRdb called clonotypes with MiXCR, one entry per CDR3 protein. The data show about 800,000 distinct CDR3 sequences, around 20% seen once. The V end lost 6 bases, the J end lost 2 bases, and 14 bases lay between the germline ends. CDR1 and CDR2 (germline): MNHEY, SMNVEV (reference sequence). This CDR3 contains 16 residues. This clonotype originated in a man aged 50 or older who received an inactivated influenza vaccine. This specimen consisted of PBMCs from blood, obtained 5 days after vaccination. The J gene is TRBJ2-6, the V gene TRBV27; tentatively, D is TRBD1 (5 bases). The CDR3 coding sequence is TGTGCCAGCAGGTCGACGCAGGGAACTGGGGCCAACGTCCTGACTTTC. Translation: CASRSTQGTGANVLTF.